The T cell receptor beta chain under discussion was sequenced for a study of shared clonotypes between healthy human individuals. TCRdb keeps only in-frame clones here, not all; method: immunoSEQ multiplex PCR. The top ten clones hold more than 0.1% of a sample with 2 million or so clones, roughly 96% of them seen once. CDR3 size: 16 residues. The V and J ends lost 5 bases and 4 bases, in that order; junction bases with no gene match: 6. The germline CDR1 and CDR2 sequences are MNHEY and SMNVEV (reference sequence). The sequence was collected from a man between 18 and 29 years old in good health. The genes are TRBV27 and TRBJ2-1; the match to TRBD2 covers 12 bases. The sample consisted of naive CD4+ T cells sorted from blood. As for subset: CD45RA+ positively selected. The CDR3 sequence: CASSKGLAGIYNEQFF. The CDR3 bases are TGTGCCAGCAGTAAAGGACTAGCGGGGATATACAATGAGCAGTTCTTC.